A selection of T cell receptor beta chains follows, all from one sample in a study of T cells in Graves' hyperthyroidism and ophthalmopathy. A single record per CDR3 protein comes from TCRdb applying MiXCR to the multiplex PCR reads. The data hold 490,000 or so distinct CDR3 sequences, with 15% to 20% observed a single time. The specimen was blood. Receptors were obtained from a middle-aged man with Graves' ophthalmopathy. Each CDR3 is given with its conserved first and last residue. A D gene is named only where the DNA matches it firmly. The listing skips clone size in some rows; elsewhere it reads once, few, many or a size class.

D: TRBD1
J: TRBJ1-2
size: .
V: TRBV9
DNA: TGTGCCAGCAGCGTAGCTGCACAGGGGTCTGGCTACACCTTC
CDR3: CASSVAAQGSGYTF

D: TRBD1
J: TRBJ2-5
size: few
V: TRBV20-1
DNA: TGCAGTGCTGAGGACCGCGACAGGGAAGAGACCCAGTACTTC
CDR3: CSAEDRDREETQYF

D: .
J: TRBJ1-2
size: many
V: TRBV10-3
DNA: TGTGCCATCAGTGACCCACAGCTAGGCTATGGCTACACCTTC
CDR3: CAISDPQLGYGYTF

D: .
J: TRBJ2-7
size: few
V: TRBV6-1
DNA: TGTGCCAGCAGGGGATGGACAGCCTCCACCTACGAGCAGTACTTC
CDR3: CASRGWTASTYEQYF

D: .
J: TRBJ1-2
size: .
V: TRBV5-1
DNA: TGCGCCAGCTCGGAGCACACCTATGGCTACACCTTC
CDR3: CASSEHTYGYTF

D: .
J: TRBJ2-7
size: few
V: TRBV6-1
DNA: TGTACCAGCACCGCCCGGATGTTCGACGAGCAGTACTTC
CDR3: CTSTARMFDEQYF

D: .
J: TRBJ1-5
size: .
V: TRBV19
DNA: TGTGCCAGTAGTATGGGCGGGGATCAGCCCCAGCATTTT
CDR3: CASSMGGDQPQHF

D: .
J: TRBJ2-6
size: many
V: TRBV6-1
DNA: TGTGCCAGCAGTGTGGACAGCTCTGGGGCCAACGTCCTGACTTTC
CDR3: CASSVDSSGANVLTF

D: .
J: TRBJ2-5
size: many
V: TRBV12-3/TRBV12-4
DNA: TGTGCCAGCAGTGCCCTGAGGGGGATCCAGGAGACCCAGTACTTC
CDR3: CASSALRGIQETQYF

D: .
J: TRBJ1-6
size: many
V: TRBV18
DNA: TGTGCCAGCTCACGGACAGAATATAATTCACCCCTCCACTTT
CDR3: CASSRTEYNSPLHF

D: .
J: TRBJ2-7
size: .
V: TRBV7-9
DNA: TGTGCCAGCAGCTTAGCGCTGACAGCTGATACCTACGAGCAGTACTTC
CDR3: CASSLALTADTYEQYF

D: .
J: TRBJ2-3
size: few
V: TRBV29-1
DNA: TGCAGCGTCCTCCGGGACCCCACAGATACGCAGTATTTT
CDR3: CSVLRDPTDTQYF

D: .
J: TRBJ2-3
size: few
V: TRBV5-8
DNA: TGTGCCAGCACTCGGGACGGGGGTGCAGATACGCAGTATTTT
CDR3: CASTRDGGADTQYF

D: .
J: TRBJ2-1
size: many
V: TRBV7-8
DNA: TGTGCCAGCAGCTTCTCCACGGGTGAGCAGTTCTTC
CDR3: CASSFSTGEQFF

D: TRBD1
J: TRBJ1-6
size: .
V: TRBV5-6
DNA: TGTGCCAGCAGCTTCGGACAGGGGGGATCACCCCTCCACTTT
CDR3: CASSFGQGGSPLHF

D: .
J: TRBJ2-5
size: few
V: TRBV29-1
DNA: TGCAGCGTTGATCGGGGGGCAGAGACCCAGTACTTC
CDR3: CSVDRGAETQYF

D: .
J: TRBJ2-1
size: .
V: TRBV12-3/TRBV12-4
DNA: TGTGCCAGCAGTCCCCGGGGCACTAGCACTCGGAATGAGCAGTTCTTC
CDR3: CASSPRGTSTRNEQFF

D: .
J: TRBJ2-7
size: few
V: TRBV5-1
DNA: TGCGCCAGCAGCGGCGATCGCTCCCCAGACGAGCAGTACTTC
CDR3: CASSGDRSPDEQYF

D: TRBD2
J: TRBJ2-7
size: many
V: TRBV20-1
DNA: TGCAGTGCTAAGCGGGGCCATGAGCAGTACTTC
CDR3: CSAKRGHEQYF

D: .
J: TRBJ2-1
size: .
V: TRBV30
DNA: TGTGCCTGGAGTCTTAGCTGGGATGAGCAGTTCTTC
CDR3: CAWSLSWDEQFF

D: .
J: TRBJ1-5
size: few
V: TRBV5-1
DNA: TGCGCCAGCAGCTTGGTAGCAGGGTCTCGGGAGCCCCAGCATTTT
CDR3: CASSLVAGSREPQHF

D: .
J: TRBJ1-5
size: few
V: TRBV20-1
DNA: TGCAGTGCTAGAGATCTGGGGTGGGATCAGCCCCAGCATTTT
CDR3: CSARDLGWDQPQHF

D: TRBD1
J: TRBJ2-3
size: many
V: TRBV11-2
DNA: TGTGCCAGCAGCCGACAGGGGCGCACAGATACGCAGTATTTT
CDR3: CASSRQGRTDTQYF

D: .
J: TRBJ2-7
size: .
V: TRBV20-1
DNA: TGCAGTGCTAGAGCTCCGAGATTCAGCTCCTACGAGCAGTACTTC
CDR3: CSARAPRFSSYEQYF

D: TRBD2
J: TRBJ2-3
size: .
V: TRBV20-1
DNA: TGCAGTGCTGGGGCCGGGGGGGTAGATACGCAGTATTTT
CDR3: CSAGAGGVDTQYF

D: TRBD2
J: TRBJ2-3
size: many
V: TRBV20-1
DNA: TGCAGCCGTTTTAGCAGCGGGAGGGGGGATACGCAGTATTTT
CDR3: CSRFSSGRGDTQYF

D: .
J: TRBJ1-1
size: many
V: TRBV18
DNA: TGTGCCAGCTCACCACTGGGAGTGGGGATGAACACTGAAGCTTTCTTT
CDR3: CASSPLGVGMNTEAFF

D: .
J: TRBJ1-1
size: .
V: TRBV30
DNA: TGTGCCTGGACGAGGAGTTCTTGGGTTGTAGGGAACACTGAAGCTTTCTTT
CDR3: CAWTRSSWVVGNTEAFF

D: .
J: TRBJ2-6
size: few
V: TRBV19
DNA: TGTGCCAGTAGCTTGACAGCTTACTCTGGGGCCAACGTCCTGACTTTC
CDR3: CASSLTAYSGANVLTF

D: TRBD1
J: TRBJ1-3
size: few
V: TRBV12-3/TRBV12-4
DNA: TGTGCCAGCAGTTTAGAGGGGGCGCGTCGAAACACCATATATTTT
CDR3: CASSLEGARRNTIYF

D: .
J: TRBJ2-7
size: many
V: TRBV28
DNA: TGTGCCAGCAGAAAAACAGGGCTGTACGAGCAGTACTTC
CDR3: CASRKTGLYEQYF

D: .
J: TRBJ2-5
size: many
V: TRBV7-2
DNA: TGTGCCAGCAGCTCCCCTACTAGCCCAGAGACCCAGTACTTC
CDR3: CASSSPTSPETQYF

D: .
J: TRBJ1-2
size: few
V: TRBV2
DNA: TGTGCCCCCCCGCAGGGCGGCTATGGCTACACCTTC
CDR3: CAPPQGGYGYTF

D: .
J: TRBJ1-4
size: few
V: TRBV28
DNA: TGTGCCAGCACAGGGTTATTGGGAACAACTAATGAAAAACTGTTTTTT
CDR3: CASTGLLGTTNEKLFF

D: TRBD2
J: TRBJ2-1
size: many
V: TRBV12-3/TRBV12-4
DNA: TGTGCCAGCAGTATGACTAGCGGGTCGGTGGGAGGTGAGCAGTTCTTC
CDR3: CASSMTSGSVGGEQFF

D: .
J: TRBJ2-5
size: many
V: TRBV7-2
DNA: TGTGCCAGCAGCCCCCCCGGGAAGACCCAGTACTTC
CDR3: CASSPPGKTQYF

D: .
J: TRBJ1-1
size: many
V: TRBV12-3/TRBV12-4
DNA: TGTGCCAGCAGTTTAGGAGCAGGTGGGGTCACTGAAGCTTTCTTT
CDR3: CASSLGAGGVTEAFF

D: TRBD1
J: TRBJ1-5
size: few
V: TRBV5-1
DNA: TGCGCCAGCAGCCTGGACAGGGCTGGGCCCCAGCATTTT
CDR3: CASSLDRAGPQHF

D: TRBD1
J: TRBJ1-5
size: many
V: TRBV27
DNA: TGTGCCAGCAGTTTAGTTATAGGACAGGGGGCCGGGCGGGGGGGTAGCAATCAGCCCCAGCATTTT
CDR3: CASSLVIGQGAGRGGSNQPQHF

D: .
J: TRBJ2-7
size: many
V: TRBV5-1
DNA: TGCGCCAGCAGCTTGGAGGGACGGACCTACGAGCAGTACTTC
CDR3: CASSLEGRTYEQYF

D: TRBD1
J: TRBJ1-1
size: .
V: TRBV18
DNA: TGTGCCAGCTCACCTCACGTCCCGGGACAGGGTTCGGACACTGAAGCTTTCTTT
CDR3: CASSPHVPGQGSDTEAFF

D: .
J: TRBJ2-1
size: .
V: TRBV10-3
DNA: TGTGCCATCAGTGTGGGTCGGATTGAGCAGTTCTTC
CDR3: CAISVGRIEQFF

D: .
J: TRBJ2-1
size: many
V: TRBV20-1
DNA: TGCAGTGCTAGAGTGGTTGAGCAGTTCTTC
CDR3: CSARVVEQFF

D: .
J: TRBJ1-1
size: .
V: TRBV9
DNA: TGTGCCAGCAGCAACAAAGCTACAGAGAACACTGAAGCTTTCTTT
CDR3: CASSNKATENTEAFF

D: TRBD2
J: TRBJ2-5
size: .
V: TRBV6-2/TRBV6-3
DNA: TGTGCCAGCAGTTACCAGAGGGGACTAGCGGGAGGTGCGGAGACCCAGTACTTC
CDR3: CASSYQRGLAGGAETQYF

D: .
J: TRBJ1-1
size: many
V: TRBV13
DNA: TGTGCCAGCAGCTCGGGGTTCCGTCGCGGCACTGAAGCTTTCTTT
CDR3: CASSSGFRRGTEAFF

D: TRBD1
J: TRBJ1-2
size: many
V: TRBV2
DNA: TGTGCCAGCAGTCCTACCGGACAGGGCCTTGGCTACACCTTC
CDR3: CASSPTGQGLGYTF

D: .
J: TRBJ2-3
size: few
V: TRBV29-1
DNA: TGCAGCGTTGATCCAGGCACAGATACGCAGTATTTT
CDR3: CSVDPGTDTQYF

D: .
J: TRBJ1-6
size: many
V: TRBV30
DNA: TGTGCCTGGAGAGTAGGATTGAGGGATTCACCCCTCCACTTT
CDR3: CAWRVGLRDSPLHF

D: .
J: TRBJ2-1
size: .
V: TRBV20-1
DNA: TGCAGTGCTAGAGATCAAGGGGGGGGCCTGAATGAGCAGTTCTTC
CDR3: CSARDQGGGLNEQFF

D: .
J: TRBJ2-7
size: few
V: TRBV20-1
DNA: TGCAGTGCTAGAGACAGTGTTTACGAGCAGTACTTC
CDR3: CSARDSVYEQYF

D: .
J: TRBJ2-3
size: few
V: TRBV7-2
DNA: TGTGCCAGCAGCTTCGCCCCAGGGGTGAAAGATACGCAGTATTTT
CDR3: CASSFAPGVKDTQYF

D: TRBD1
J: TRBJ1-6
size: few
V: TRBV12-3/TRBV12-4
DNA: TGTGCCAGCAGGGAGACAGGGGGAGTTAATTCACCCCTCCACTTT
CDR3: CASRETGGVNSPLHF

D: .
J: TRBJ2-7
size: few
V: TRBV5-6
DNA: TGTGCCAGCAGCTTTGGCGCGACGAAATACGAGCAGTACTTC
CDR3: CASSFGATKYEQYF

D: TRBD2
J: TRBJ2-2
size: many
V: TRBV3-1
DNA: TGTGCCAGCAGCCTCCGACTAGCAAGAACCGGGGAGCTGTTTTTT
CDR3: CASSLRLARTGELFF

D: TRBD1
J: TRBJ1-6
size: .
V: TRBV30
DNA: TGTGCCTTGACAGGGGGACATTCACCCCTCCACTTT
CDR3: CALTGGHSPLHF

D: .
J: TRBJ1-2
size: .
V: TRBV12-3/TRBV12-4
DNA: TGTGCCAGCAGTTTCGAGAAGTCATATGGCTACACCTTC
CDR3: CASSFEKSYGYTF

D: .
J: TRBJ2-2
size: .
V: TRBV6-9
DNA: TGTGCCAGCAGTTACTTCGGGGACACCGGGGAGCTGTTTTTT
CDR3: CASSYFGDTGELFF

D: TRBD2
J: TRBJ2-1
size: .
V: TRBV6-2/TRBV6-3
DNA: TGTGCCAGCAGGACAAAACCGGGACTAGCCTTCAATGAGCAGTTCTTC
CDR3: CASRTKPGLAFNEQFF

D: TRBD2
J: TRBJ2-1
size: few
V: TRBV19
DNA: TGTGCCAGTAGTACCCCGAGCGGTAGCGGGAGGGTAGAGCAGTTCTTC
CDR3: CASSTPSGSGRVEQFF